The 10 T cell receptor beta chains presented below share a single source sample, sequenced in a study of cytotoxic CD8 clonotypes in ibrutinib-treated CLL. The protocol was immunoSEQ multiplex PCR, while the TCRdb copy is restricted to in-frame clones and leaves out a portion. The sample includes around 310,000 clones, about 80% of them seen just once. The material was PBMCs, obtained before ibrutinib treatment. These TCRs come from a human donor with chronic lymphocytic leukemia.

The chain combines TRBV7-9 with TRBJ2-2, with 7 bases fitting TRBD1. CDR1 and CDR2 from the germline V gene are SEHNR and FQNEAQ (reference sequence). J was trimmed by 6 bases and V by 3 bases; bases with no gene match: 4. The CDR3 consists of 14 residues. Here the CDR3 reads CASSFAGGAGELFF. The CDR3 DNA reads as TGTGCCAGCAGCTTTGCAGGGGGTGCCGGGGAGCTGTTTTTT.

Note on this clone: The junction departs from the called germline gene at one end, perhaps through a read error. The rearrangement joins TRBV7-7 to TRBJ2-2; 8 bases are a match to TRBD1. The CDR3 runs 13 residues. Per germline, CDR1 SSHAT and CDR2 FNYEAQ (reference sequence). Here the CDR3 DNA reads TGTGCTAGCAGCTCGGACAGGGCCGGGGAGCTGTTTTTT. This codes for CASSSDRAGELFF.

The chain recombines TRBV6-6 with TRBJ2-7; 7 positions match TRBD2. The junction had 5 bases not matched to a gene; V was cut back by 0 bases and J by 0 bases. The CDR3 contains 16 residues. Germline loops: CDR1 MNHNY, CDR2 SVGAGI (reference sequence). The CDR3 loop is CASSYSRERSSYEQYF. In DNA form, the CDR3 reads TGTGCCAGCAGTTACTCGCGGGAGCGCAGCTCCTACGAGCAGTACTTC.

This clone was counted between two and nine times. The gene calls are TRBV11-2 and TRBJ2-7; 10 positions match TRBD2. V shed 3 bases, J shed 3 bases, and the junction held 5 bases outside the gene matches. This CDR3 contains 15 residues. CDR1 and CDR2 (germline): SGHAT, FQNNGV. CDR3 sequence: CASSLSGLAVYEQYF. The DNA for the CDR3 is TGTGCCAGCAGCTTGTCAGGACTAGCGGTCTACGAGCAGTACTTC.

The gene calls are TRBV4-3 and TRBJ1-3; tentatively, D is TRBD1 (6 bases). This CDR3 has 16 amino acids. Germline V gives CDR1 LGHNA, CDR2 YSLEER. The germline V and J ends were trimmed by 3 bases and 0 bases, with 12 bases remaining between them. The CDR3: CASSQGYRDSGNTIYF. The CDR3 DNA reads as TGCGCCAGCAGCCAGGGCTACAGGGACTCTGGAAACACCATATATTTT.

This chain joins TRBV30 and TRBJ2-7; 9 bases are shared with TRBD1. CDR1 is GTSNPN and CDR2 is SVGIG in the germline V gene (reference sequence). The V and J ends lost 2 bases and 3 bases, in that order; junction bases with no gene match: 8. The CDR3 has 15 amino acids. The CDR3 loop is CAWSKRWDRVYEQYF. CDR3 bases: TGTGCCTGGAGTAAACGATGGGACAGGGTCTACGAGCAGTACTTC.

The rearrangement links TRBV18 to TRBJ2-2, with 12 positions matching TRBD1. J was trimmed by 6 bases and V by 4 bases; bases with no gene match: 3. Germline V gene lookup returns CDR1 KGHSH and CDR2 LQKENI. The length of the CDR3 is 15 residues. CDR3: CASSLGQGASGELFF. In DNA, the CDR3 is TGTGCCAGCTCACTGGGACAGGGGGCTTCCGGGGAGCTGTTTTTT.

The chain carries TRBV29-1 and TRBJ2-1; 11 bases align to TRBD2. Germline loops: CDR1 SQVTM, CDR2 ANQGSEA. CDR3 length equals 15 residues. V gave up 6 bases and J gave up 5 bases; unmatched junction bases: 9. This CDR3 is CSVYPTSGVNNEQFF. The CDR3, as DNA: TGCAGCGTCTACCCGACTAGCGGGGTAAACAATGAGCAGTTCTTC.

V usage is TRBV6-5 and J usage is TRBJ1-3; D possibly corresponds to TRBD1 (6 bases). The CDR3 length is 16 residues. Germline CDR1 MNHEY, CDR2 SVGAGI. V gave up 4 bases and J gave up 7 bases, with 20 bases separating them. The CDR3 reads CASSSRRDNRGNTIYF. In DNA form, the CDR3 reads TGTGCCAGCAGTTCTCGACGGGACAACCGTGGGAACACCATATATTTT.

This clone was recorded only once. The V gene is TRBV4-3, the J gene TRBJ2-5; D perhaps matches TRBD2 (5 bases). This CDR3 is built from 13 residues. Germline assignment: CDR1 LGHNA and CDR2 YSLEER. The V end was cut by 0 bases, the J end by 8 bases, with 10 bases between. The CDR3 loop is CASSQELEGTQYF. DNA for the CDR3: TGCGCCAGCAGCCAAGAGTTAGAGGGTACCCAGTACTTC.